This TCR beta chain appears in the sequencing data of a study of identical twins. Germline values: CDR1 SGHAT, CDR2 FQNNGV. This CDR3 contains 15 residues. The germline V and J ends were trimmed by 0 bases and 2 bases, with 11 bases remaining between them. cDNA carried unique molecular identifiers, and a universal primer site was added by template switching. MiXCR, applied by TCRdb to the 5' RACE reads, yields one record per CDR3 protein. This sample carries some 460,000 distinct CDR3 sequences, approximately 15% of them seen once, and the ten largest clones take 0.4% to 0.55%. As regards this clonotype: Its target is unknown.

Study-wide points: Where out-of-frame alpha sequences were twin-shared, they showed excess low generation probability. Less excess twin sharing appeared in beta out-of-frame sequences.

The same sample was also studied in work on yellow fever vaccine responses in identical twins.

The V gene is TRBV11-2, the J gene TRBJ2-7; D is perhaps TRBD2 (5 bases). The TCR comes from a young woman in good health. The sequenced material came from CD4+ T cells sorted from blood. The CDR3 spells CASSLEGGHTYEQYF. Written as DNA, the CDR3 is TGTGCCAGCAGCTTAGAGGGCGGGCACACCTACGAGCAGTACTTC.